The 21 T cell receptor beta chains given below trace back to one sample, sequenced in a study of blood T cell repertoires in COVID-19. Sequenced by immunoSEQ multiplex PCR; TCRdb stores in-frame clones only, minus some. Of around 14,000 clones listed, 80% to 90% are singletons. What was sequenced was peripheral blood. Receptors were obtained from a human donor in a cohort sampled during active COVID-19.

V usage is TRBV7-6 and J usage is TRBJ2-2; TRBD2 agrees at 15 bases. CDR1 SGHVS and CDR2 FNYEAQ come from the germline V gene. The CDR3 sequence is 18 residues long. V shed 5 bases and J 4 bases; nucleotides not matched to a gene: 8. The CDR3 DNA reads as TGTGCCAGCAGCATCTGGACTAGCGGGGGGGACCTCACCGGGGAGCTGTTTTTT. Its translation is CASSIWTSGGDLTGELFF.

The chain has TRBV9 and TRBJ2-2, with D maybe TRBD1 (6 bases). Germline CDR1 is SGDLS and CDR2 is YYNGEE. Trimming removed 1 base from V and 5 bases from J, with 12 bases in between. The CDR3 sequence is 15 residues long. The CDR3 loop reads CASSVQGMQTGELFF. CDR3 sequence (DNA): TGTGCCAGCAGCGTACAGGGGATGCAAACCGGGGAGCTGTTTTTT.

This clone has just one count. The J gene is TRBJ2-5, the V gene TRBV30, with TRBD2 matching over 8 bases. The V gene's germline CDR1 is GTSNPN and CDR2 SVGIG (reference sequence). After removal of 7 bases from V and 4 bases from J, the junction contained 11 bases not matched to a gene. The CDR3 is made up of 14 amino acids. The CDR3 region is CAFRLFSGVETQYF. In DNA form, the CDR3 reads TGTGCCTTTAGACTTTTTAGCGGGGTAGAGACCCAGTACTTC.

V and J are TRBV6-5 and TRBJ2-5; 9 bases match TRBD1. The CDR3 length is 15 residues. Germline CDR1 and CDR2: MNHEY and SVGAGI. J lost 4 bases, V lost 3 bases, and 6 bases had no gene match. In nucleotides, the CDR3 is TGTGCCAGCAGTTATGGGACAGGGCGGAGAGAGACCCAGTACTTC. This encodes CASSYGTGRRETQYF.

The chain combines TRBV7-2 with TRBJ2-3; D possibly corresponds to TRBD2 (5 bases). The V end was cut by 1 base, the J end by 2 bases, with 7 bases between. The CDR3 loop spans 14 amino acids. Germline assignment: CDR1 SGHTA and CDR2 FQGNSA. The CDR3 DNA reads TGTGCCAGCAGCTTAGGGACTTTCACAGATACGCAGTATTTT. Its protein product is CASSLGTFTDTQYF.

This clone occurred once. The chain joins TRBV2 to TRBJ1-4, with TRBD1 matching 9 bases. The CDR3 is made up of 13 amino acids. The J segment lost 7 bases and the V segment lost 10 bases, leaving 7 bases of the junction unmatched. Germline CDR1 reads SNHLY; CDR2 reads FYNNEI. The CDR3 sequence: CATPDRGGEKLFF. The CDR3 DNA sequence: TGTGCCACCCCGGACAGGGGCGGTGAAAAACTGTTTTTT.

The rearrangement joins TRBV2 to TRBJ2-7, with 8 bases lining up with TRBD2. Per the germline V gene, CDR1 is SNHLY and CDR2 is FYNNEI. Losses at the gene ends were 3 bases for V and 2 bases for J; bases not matched to a gene: 6. This CDR3 spans 15 amino acids. CDR3 sequence (DNA): TGTGCCAGCAGTGATGGGCTAGCGGGCACCTACGAGCAGTACTTC. Protein sequence: CASSDGLAGTYEQYF. Drawing the rest from reference TRBV2 and TRBJ2-7, the complete variable domain is EPEVTQTPSHQVTQMGQEVILRCVPISNHLYFYWYRQILGQKVEFLVSFYNNEISEKSEIFDDQFSVERPDGSNFTLKIRSTKLEDSAMYFCASSDGLAGTYEQYFGPGTRLTVT.

This chain uses TRBV5-4 with TRBJ2-7; 10 nucleotides line up with TRBD2. This CDR3 contains 15 residues. The junction had 6 bases not matched to a gene; V was cut back by 5 bases and J by 1 base. Germline loops: CDR1 SGHNT, CDR2 YYREEE (reference sequence). As DNA, the CDR3 is TGTGCCAGCAGTTACTCTAGCGGGGGTTCCTACGAGCAGTACTTC. Residues: CASSYSSGGSYEQYF.

This clone was seen only a few times. This chain links TRBV4-2 with TRBJ2-7, with D tentatively TRBD1 (5 bases). This CDR3 region has 14 residues. V dropped 0 bases and J dropped 4 bases, with 10 bases sitting between them. Germline CDR1 LGHNA, CDR2 YNFKEQ. The CDR3 bases are TGTGCCAGCAGCCAAGATCCAGGGCGTTACGAGCAGTACTTC. Translating gives CASSQDPGRYEQYF.

The DNA for the CDR3 is TGTGCCAGCAGCCTACAGGGGGTCAGAGGGGAGCTGTTTTTT. Translated, it gives CASSLQGVRGELFF. This chain connects TRBV7-2 to TRBJ2-2; TRBD1 matches 8 bases. V lost 5 bases and J lost 8; bases outside the gene matches: 7. The CDR3 loop spans 14 amino acids. From germline, CDR1 is SGHTA and CDR2 FQGNSA.

The genes are TRBV28 and TRBJ2-5; 11 nucleotides line up with TRBD1. Trimming took 2 bases from V and 1 from J; bases not matched to a gene: 9. Germline CDR1 is MDHEN and CDR2 is SYDVKM. The length of the CDR3 is 18 residues. The CDR3 DNA follows: TGTGCCAGCAGTTTACCGGGACAGGGGGGGAACCTCCAAGAGACCCAGTACTTC. Residues: CASSLPGQGGNLQETQYF. Full variable domain (rest looked up from reference TRBV28 and TRBJ2-5): DVKVTQSSRYLVKRTGEKVFLECVQDMDHENMFWYRQDPGLGLRLIYFSYDVKMKEKGDIPEGYSVSREKKERFSLILESASTNQTSMYLCASSLPGQGGNLQETQYFGPGTRLLVL.

The gene calls are TRBV3-1 (or the pseudogene TRBV3-2) and TRBJ1-2, with 11 bases fitting TRBD1. CDR3 size: 15 residues. The ends lost 5 bases at V and 6 bases at J; junction bases unmatched: 8. CDR1 and CDR2 (germline): LGHDT, YNNKEL (reference sequence). The CDR3 protein is CASSSGTGGINGYTF. CDR3 nucleotides: TGTGCCAGCAGCTCCGGGACAGGGGGGATAAATGGCTACACCTTC.

The genes are TRBV5-8 and TRBJ2-1, with 11 bases fitting TRBD2. CDR1 is SGHTS, CDR2 YDEGEE, per germline. The CDR3 totals 19 residues. J was trimmed by 0 bases and V by 0 bases; bases with no gene match: 8. CDR3 nucleotide sequence: TGTGCCAGCAGCTTGGCGGGGACTAGCGGAACATACTCCTACAATGAGCAGTTCTTC. Protein sequence: CASSLAGTSGTYSYNEQFF. The full variable domain, rest sourced from reference TRBV5-8 and TRBJ2-1, is EAGVTQSPTHLIKTRGQQATLRCSPISGHTSVYWYQQALGLGLQFLLWYDEGEERNRGNFPPRFSGRQFPNYSSELNVNALELEDSALYLCASSLAGTSGTYSYNEQFFGPGTRLTVL.

This chain connects TRBV2 to TRBJ1-1; 7 bases agree with TRBD1. CDR1 and CDR2 (germline): SNHLY, FYNNEI. V lost 6 bases, J lost 4 bases, and 8 bases stayed unmatched. The CDR3 extends over 14 amino acids. As DNA, the CDR3 is TGTGCCAGCAGCGCCACAGGGGTGGGCACTGAAGCTTTCTTT. This translates into CASSATGVGTEAFF.

J is TRBJ1-2 and V is TRBV29-1; no firm D call. The CDR3 is 14 amino acids. Trimming removed 1 base from V and 5 bases from J, with 14 bases in between. Germline CDR1 SQVTM, CDR2 ANQGSEA. CDR3 residues: CSVEVTGSGYGYTF. CDR3 DNA: TGCAGCGTTGAAGTGACCGGGTCGGGGTATGGCTACACCTTC.

CDR3 residues: CASSSGARGDTGELFF. Here the CDR3 DNA reads TGTGCCAGCAGTTCTGGTGCGCGCGGGGACACCGGGGAGCTGTTTTTT. V is TRBV28 and J is TRBJ2-2; D perhaps matches TRBD2 (6 bases). Germline V gene sequence: CDR1 MDHEN, CDR2 SYDVKM. The germline V and J ends were trimmed by 4 bases and 3 bases, with 15 bases remaining between them. The CDR3 has 16 residues.

DNA of the CDR3: TGTGCCAGCAGCCAAAACCCCCCGAGCTCCTATAATTCACCCCTCCACTTT. Translating gives CASSQNPPSSYNSPLHF. This rearrangement joins TRBV3-1 (or the pseudogene TRBV3-2) to TRBJ1-6, with no clear D. The CDR3 extends over 17 amino acids. CDR1 LGHDT and CDR2 YNNKEL come from the germline V gene (reference sequence). Trimming removed 2 bases from V and 0 bases from J, with 11 bases in between.

The chain combines TRBV7-3 with TRBJ2-1; maybe TRBD2 (7 bases). Trimming stripped 4 bases from V and 6 bases from J, with 13 bases between. The CDR3 sequence is 14 residues long. Germline V lookup: CDR1 SGHTA, CDR2 FQGTGA. CDR3: CASSSRGGANEQFF. DNA of the CDR3: TGTGCCAGCAGCTCCCGTGGGGGGGCCAATGAGCAGTTCTTC.

The chain recombines TRBV5-1 with TRBJ2-3; D is undetermined. Trimming shortened V by 0 bases and J by 1 base, and 6 bases separated the two germline ends. There are 14 residues in the CDR3. Looked up from germline, CDR1 is SGHRS and CDR2 is YFSETQ. The CDR3 loop is CASSLGSGTDTQYF. The CDR3 nucleotides read TGCGCCAGCAGCTTGGGTTCAGGCACAGATACGCAGTATTTT.

The V call is TRBV28, the J call TRBJ2-2; possibly TRBD1 for D (6 bases). This CDR3 has 13 amino acids. V lost 11 bases to trimming and J lost 1 base, with 11 bases between them. The germline gives CDR1 MDHEN, CDR2 SYDVKM. The CDR3 spells CAGGRGNTGELFF. The CDR3 DNA follows: TGTGCCGGGGGCCGGGGGAACACCGGGGAGCTGTTTTTT.

The CDR3 here is CASRNRASQETQYF. CDR3 in DNA: TGTGCCAGCAGGAACAGGGCTTCCCAAGAGACCCAGTACTTC. The chain links TRBV2 to TRBJ2-5, with a possible D match to TRBD1 (6 bases). V lost 6 bases and J lost 1, with 12 bases in between. The CDR3 runs 14 residues. Germline V gene sequence: CDR1 SNHLY, CDR2 FYNNEI.